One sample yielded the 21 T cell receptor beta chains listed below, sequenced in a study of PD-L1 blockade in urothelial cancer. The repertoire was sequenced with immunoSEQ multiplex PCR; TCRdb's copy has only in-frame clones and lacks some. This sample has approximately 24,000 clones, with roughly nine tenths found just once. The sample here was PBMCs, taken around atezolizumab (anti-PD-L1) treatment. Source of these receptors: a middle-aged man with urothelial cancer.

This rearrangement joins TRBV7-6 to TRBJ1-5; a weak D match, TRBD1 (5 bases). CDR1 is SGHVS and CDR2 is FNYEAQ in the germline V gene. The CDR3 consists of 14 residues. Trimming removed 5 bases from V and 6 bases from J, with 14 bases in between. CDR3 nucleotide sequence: TGTGCCAGCAGCCCCACAGGAGTCGGTCAGCCCCAGCATTTT. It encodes CASSPTGVGQPQHF.

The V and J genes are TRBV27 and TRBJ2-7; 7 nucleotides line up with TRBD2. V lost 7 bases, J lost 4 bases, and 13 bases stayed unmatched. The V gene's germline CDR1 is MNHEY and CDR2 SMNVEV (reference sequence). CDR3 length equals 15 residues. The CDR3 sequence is CASTVGRDGPYEQYF. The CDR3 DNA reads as TGTGCCAGCACTGTAGGGAGGGACGGACCTTACGAGCAGTACTTC.

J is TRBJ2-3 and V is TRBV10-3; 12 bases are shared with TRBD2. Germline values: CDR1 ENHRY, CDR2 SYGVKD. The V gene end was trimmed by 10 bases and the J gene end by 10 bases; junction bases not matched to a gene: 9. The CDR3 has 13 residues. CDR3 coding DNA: TGTGCCAGTACACTAGCGGGAGGTCCCGCGCAGTATTTT. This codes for CASTLAGGPAQYF.

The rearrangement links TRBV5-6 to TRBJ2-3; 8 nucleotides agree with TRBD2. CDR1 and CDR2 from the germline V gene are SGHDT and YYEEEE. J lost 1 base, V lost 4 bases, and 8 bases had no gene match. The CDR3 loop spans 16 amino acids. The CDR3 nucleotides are TGTGCCAGCAGCCAAAAGCGGGGGCCCGGCACAGATACGCAGTATTTT. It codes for CASSQKRGPGTDTQYF. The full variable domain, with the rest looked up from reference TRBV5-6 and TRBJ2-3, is DAGVTQSPTHLIKTRGQQVTLRCSPKSGHDTVSWYQQALGQGPQFIFQYYEEEERQRGNFPDRFSGHQFPNYSSELNVNALLLGDSALYLCASSQKRGPGTDTQYFGPGTRLTVL.

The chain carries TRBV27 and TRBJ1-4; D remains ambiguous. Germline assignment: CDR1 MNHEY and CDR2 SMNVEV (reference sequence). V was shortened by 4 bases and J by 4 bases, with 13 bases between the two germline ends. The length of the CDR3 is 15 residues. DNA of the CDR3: TGTGCCAGCAGTTGGAGGGTTCCCGATAATGAAAAACTGTTTTTT. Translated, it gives CASSWRVPDNEKLFF.

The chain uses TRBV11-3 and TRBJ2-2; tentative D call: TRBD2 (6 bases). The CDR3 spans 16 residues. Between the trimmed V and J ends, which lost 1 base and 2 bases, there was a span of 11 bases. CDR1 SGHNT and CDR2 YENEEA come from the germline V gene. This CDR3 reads CASSLVGGVNTGELFF. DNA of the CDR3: TGTGCCAGCAGCTTAGTCGGGGGAGTCAACACCGGGGAGCTGTTTTTT.

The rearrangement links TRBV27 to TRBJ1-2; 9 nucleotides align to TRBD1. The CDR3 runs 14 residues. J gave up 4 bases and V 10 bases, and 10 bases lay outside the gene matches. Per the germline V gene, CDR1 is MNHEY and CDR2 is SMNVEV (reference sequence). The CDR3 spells CATRTGGASYGYTF. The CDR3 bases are TGTGCCACCCGAACAGGGGGCGCTAGCTATGGCTACACCTTC.

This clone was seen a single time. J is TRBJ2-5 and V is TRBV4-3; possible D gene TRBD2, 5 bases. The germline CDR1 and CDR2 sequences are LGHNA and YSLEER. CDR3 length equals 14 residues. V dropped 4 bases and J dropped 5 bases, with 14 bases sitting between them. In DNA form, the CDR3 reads TGCGCCAGCAGCCCCCGGGGTCCCAGGGAGACCCAGTACTTC. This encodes CASSPRGPRETQYF.

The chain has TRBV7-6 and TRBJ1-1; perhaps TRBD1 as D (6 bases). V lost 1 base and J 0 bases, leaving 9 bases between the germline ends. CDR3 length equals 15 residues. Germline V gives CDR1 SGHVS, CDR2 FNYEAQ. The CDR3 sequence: CASSLGDTMNTEAFF. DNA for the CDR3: TGTGCCAGCAGCTTAGGGGACACCATGAACACTGAAGCTTTCTTT.

The CDR3 sequence: CASSSLLGFGANVLTF. In nucleotides, the CDR3 is TGTGCCAGCAGCTCGCTCCTCGGGTTCGGGGCCAACGTCCTGACTTTC. The J gene is TRBJ2-6, the V gene TRBV7-2; D not resolved. The CDR3 sequence is 16 residues long. Trimming cost V 4 bases and J 4 bases, with 14 bases left between them. The germline gives CDR1 SGHTA, CDR2 FQGNSA.

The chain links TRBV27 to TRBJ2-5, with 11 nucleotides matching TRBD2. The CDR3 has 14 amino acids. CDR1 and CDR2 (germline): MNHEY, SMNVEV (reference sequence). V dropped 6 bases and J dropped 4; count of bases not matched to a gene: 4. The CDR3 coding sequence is TGTGCCAGCAGACTAGCGGGGGTTGTAGAGACCCAGTACTTC. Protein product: CASRLAGVVETQYF.

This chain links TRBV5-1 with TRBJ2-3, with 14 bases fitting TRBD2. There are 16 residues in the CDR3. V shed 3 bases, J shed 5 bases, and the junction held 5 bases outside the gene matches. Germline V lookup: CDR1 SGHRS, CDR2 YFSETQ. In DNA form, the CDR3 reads TGCGCCAGCAGCTCCGGACTAGCGGGAGGCCAAGATACGCAGTATTTT. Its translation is CASSSGLAGGQDTQYF.

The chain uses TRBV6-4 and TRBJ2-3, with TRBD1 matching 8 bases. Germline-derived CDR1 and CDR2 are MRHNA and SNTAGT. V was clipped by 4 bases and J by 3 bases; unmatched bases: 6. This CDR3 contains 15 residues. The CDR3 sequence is CASSVGQGATDTQYF. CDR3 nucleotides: TGTGCCAGCAGTGTAGGGCAGGGGGCGACAGATACGCAGTATTTT.

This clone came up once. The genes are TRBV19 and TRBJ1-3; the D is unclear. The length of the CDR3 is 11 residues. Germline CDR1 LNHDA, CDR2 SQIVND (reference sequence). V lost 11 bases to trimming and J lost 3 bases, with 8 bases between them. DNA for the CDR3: TGTGCCGGCGGTCATGGAAACACCATATATTTT. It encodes CAGGHGNTIYF.

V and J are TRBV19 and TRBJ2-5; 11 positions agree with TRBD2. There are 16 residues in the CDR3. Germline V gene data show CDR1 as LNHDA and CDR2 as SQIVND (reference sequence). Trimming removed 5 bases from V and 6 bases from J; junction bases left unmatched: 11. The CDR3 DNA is TGTGCCAGTAGTTTCCCTGGGACTAGCGGTTTGCAGACCCAGTACTTC. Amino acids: CASSFPGTSGLQTQYF.

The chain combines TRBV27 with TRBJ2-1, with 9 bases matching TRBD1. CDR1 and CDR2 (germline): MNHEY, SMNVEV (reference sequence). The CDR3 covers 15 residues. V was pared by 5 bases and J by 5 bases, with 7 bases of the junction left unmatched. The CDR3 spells CASSIRQGVDNEQFF. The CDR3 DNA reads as TGTGCCAGCAGTATTCGACAGGGGGTGGACAATGAGCAGTTCTTC.

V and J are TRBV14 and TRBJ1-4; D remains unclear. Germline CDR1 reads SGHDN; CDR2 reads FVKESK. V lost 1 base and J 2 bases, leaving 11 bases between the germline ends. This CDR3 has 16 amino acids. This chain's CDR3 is CASSQVAGNTNEKLFF. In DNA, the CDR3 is TGTGCCAGCAGCCAAGTTGCAGGCAATACTAATGAAAAACTGTTTTTT.

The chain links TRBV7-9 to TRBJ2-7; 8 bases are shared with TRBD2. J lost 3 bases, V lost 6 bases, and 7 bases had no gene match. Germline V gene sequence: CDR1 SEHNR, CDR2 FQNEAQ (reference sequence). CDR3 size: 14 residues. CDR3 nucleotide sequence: TGTGCCAGCAGTCCGACTAGCGCGATCTACGAGCAGTACTTC. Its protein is CASSPTSAIYEQYF.

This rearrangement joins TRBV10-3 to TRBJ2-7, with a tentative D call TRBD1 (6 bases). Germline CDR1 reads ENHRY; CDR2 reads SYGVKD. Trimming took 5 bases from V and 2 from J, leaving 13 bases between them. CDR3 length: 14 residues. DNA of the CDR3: TGTGCCATCAGTCGGGACACCTCGACCTACGAGCAGTACTTC. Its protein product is CAISRDTSTYEQYF.

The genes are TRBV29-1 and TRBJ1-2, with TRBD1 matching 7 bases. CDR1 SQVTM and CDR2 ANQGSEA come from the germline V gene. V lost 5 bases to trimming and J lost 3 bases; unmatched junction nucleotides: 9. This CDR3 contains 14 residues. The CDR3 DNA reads TGCAGCGTTTACGCGGGCCAGGGGGACTATGGCTACACCTTC. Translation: CSVYAGQGDYGYTF.

CDR3 amino acids: CASSEDRGRLSGYTF. The DNA for the CDR3 is TGTGCCAGTAGTGAAGACAGGGGAAGGCTCTCTGGCTACACCTTC. This sequence joins TRBV19 and TRBJ1-2, with 8 bases lining up with TRBD1. The CDR3 covers 15 residues. Germline loops: CDR1 LNHDA, CDR2 SQIVND (reference sequence). The J segment lost 7 bases and the V segment lost 5 bases, leaving 12 bases of the junction unmatched.